This TCR beta chain was documented in a study of T cells after posttransplantation cyclophosphamide. Method: immunoSEQ multiplex PCR; TCRdb's copy keeps in-frame clones and lacks some. The sample carries more than 8,500 clones, 89% recorded once. The CDR3 is made up of 15 amino acids. The TCR was taken from a woman aged 60-75 years in good health, CMV-negative, and a related stem cell transplant donor. The sample consisted of memory CD4+ T cells sorted from PBMCs. The V and J genes are TRBV21-1 and TRBJ1-4. TRBV21-1 is a documented pseudogene. The CDR3 loop is CASSTPGTTNEKLFF. Here the CDR3 DNA reads TGTGCCAGCAGCACACCCGGGACAACTAATGAAAAACTGTTTTTT.